The T cell receptor (beta chain) described here comes from a study of blood T cell repertoires in COVID-19. Study as a whole: The origin of the acute and convalescent COVID-19 samples was the United States, Italy and Spain. PBMCs, B-cell-depleted T cells, or T cells were the source of the cDNA or gDNA that made up the material.

The Seattle patients, enrolled during active infection, were followed longitudinally. The germline V gene has CDR1 SGDLS and CDR2 YYNGEE. Trimming pared 3 bases from V and 1 base from J, leaving 9 bases between. The CDR3 consists of 14 residues. Original analysis: Counts of nucleated cells, estimated from reference gene primer amplification, were obtained. Sequenced by immunoSEQ multiplex PCR; TCRdb stores in-frame clones only, minus some. D and trimming were read from the DNA, whereas the V and J calls and clone size are those reported in that table. The sample contains 150,000 to 200,000 clones, about 88% of which appear only once.

Specimen: peripheral blood. The TCR comes from a man aged 60 to 75 with COVID-19, enrolled during active disease. The chain couples TRBV9 to TRBJ2-3; D might be TRBD1 (6 bases). The CDR3 protein is CASSGYRGTDTQYF. In DNA form, the CDR3 reads TGTGCCAGCAGCGGATACAGGGGCACAGATACGCAGTATTTT.